The 29 T cell receptor beta chains below were found in one sample sequenced in a study of blood T cells in healthy people across ages. With a J-beta primer mix and a sample-barcoded 5' primer, a second PCR ran 7 to 11 cycles. TCRdb called the 5' RACE reads again in MiXCR, with one record for every CDR3 protein. The repertoire holds over a million distinct CDR3 sequences, with approximately 43% as singletons. The specimen was blood. These receptors came from a woman younger than 30 in good health.

V and J are TRBV3-1 and TRBJ2-7, with 13 positions matching TRBD2. V was pared by 4 bases and J by 7 bases, with 16 bases of the junction left unmatched. Germline CDR1 reads LGHDT; CDR2 reads YNNKEL (reference sequence). The CDR3 runs 18 residues. CDR3 nucleotide sequence: TGTGCCAGCAGCCGGACTAGCGGGAGTATAGGCCCCTACAATGAGCAGTACTTC. Protein sequence: CASSRTSGSIGPYNEQYF.

The chain has TRBV25-1 and TRBJ2-7; weak D call: TRBD2 (5 bases). Germline CDR1 is MGHDK and CDR2 is SYGVNS. The CDR3 consists of 12 residues. Trimming left V 6 bases short and J 5 bases short, with 11 bases between. The CDR3 sequence is CASSKRRDEQYF. The CDR3 DNA follows: TGTGCCAGCAGCAAGAGGCGGGACGAGCAGTACTTC.

V gene TRBV6-1 combines with J gene TRBJ2-4, with D tentatively TRBD1 (6 bases). The DNA end is a closer match to TRBJ2-5, so the J assignment may be wrong. This CDR3 contains 13 residues. Looked up from germline, CDR1 is MNHNS and CDR2 is SASEGT. The CDR3 sequence: CASSGGPRETQYF. CDR3 coding DNA: TGTGCCAGCAGTGGGGGGCCAAGGGAGACCCAGTACTTC.

V usage is TRBV12-3 or TRBV12-4 and J usage is TRBJ1-5, with D possibly being TRBD1 (5 bases). The CDR3 runs to 15 residues. V shed 4 bases and J shed 2 bases, with 12 bases lying between them. In DNA form, the CDR3 reads TGTGCCAGCAGTTGGGACGGTTATGGCAATCAGCCCCAGCATTTT. Its protein product is CASSWDGYGNQPQHF.

The chain recombines TRBV11-3 with TRBJ2-2; D is ambiguous. The V end was cut by 0 bases, the J end by 7 bases, with 12 bases between. From germline, CDR1 is SGHNT and CDR2 YENEEA. The CDR3 totals 15 residues. The CDR3: CASSLDIGPVGELFF. DNA of the CDR3: TGTGCCAGCAGCTTAGATATAGGACCGGTCGGGGAGCTGTTTTTT.

J is TRBJ2-4 and V is TRBV7-2, with 7 positions matching TRBD1. The DNA end favors TRBJ2-7, so the J call may be wrong. This CDR3 comprises 14 residues. Germline CDR1 and CDR2: SGHTA and FQGNSA. Here the CDR3 reads CASSWGQPAGEQYF. As DNA, the CDR3 is TGTGCCAGCAGCTGGGGACAGCCCGCCGGCGAGCAGTACTTC.

The rearrangement joins TRBV28 to TRBJ2-5, with TRBD1 as a possible D gene (5 bases). The CDR3 consists of 16 residues. Trimming shortened V by 5 bases and J by 3 bases, and 19 bases separated the two germline ends. The germline V gene encodes CDR1 MDHEN and CDR2 SYDVKM. DNA of the CDR3: TGTGCCAGCAGTCCCCTACTGACAGATCCAGAAGAGACCCAGTACTTC. Its translation is CASSPLLTDPEETQYF.

In this sample, this clonotype turned up a few times. The chain links TRBV4-1 to TRBJ1-6; no definite D call. CDR1 is MGHRA, CDR2 YSYEKL, per germline. The CDR3 runs to 17 residues. Between the trimmed V and J ends, which lost 0 bases and 5 bases, there was a span of 14 bases. The CDR3 sequence: CASSQDGSWRNNSPLHF. The CDR3 DNA reads TGCGCCAGCAGCCAAGATGGGTCGTGGAGGAATAATTCACCCCTCCACTTT.

The chain joins TRBV7-9 to TRBJ1-5; D may be TRBD1 (6 bases). The CDR3 has 16 amino acids. The V end lost 0 bases, the J end lost 6 bases, and 15 bases lay between the germline ends. Germline CDR1 is SEHNR and CDR2 is FQNEAQ (reference sequence). CDR3 sequence: CASSLALGQGFQPQHF. As DNA, the CDR3 is TGTGCCAGCAGCTTAGCGCTGGGACAAGGTTTTCAGCCCCAGCATTTT.

This chain connects TRBV10-3 to TRBJ2-3, with 12 bases matching TRBD2. The CDR3 length is 16 residues. The trim removed 5 bases at V and 3 bases at J, leaving 6 bases unmatched. CDR1 ENHRY and CDR2 SYGVKD come from the germline V gene. CDR3 in amino acids: CAISTRTSGVTDTQYF. CDR3 sequence (DNA): TGTGCCATCAGTACCCGGACTAGCGGGGTAACAGATACGCAGTATTTT.

The CDR3 protein is CAWGIDQPQHF. The CDR3 region has the DNA TGTGCCTGGGGAATTGATCAGCCCCAGCATTTT. The V gene is TRBV30, the J gene TRBJ1-5; D is ambiguous. The germline V and J ends were trimmed by 5 bases and 5 bases, with 7 bases remaining between them. The CDR3 contains 11 residues. In germline, CDR1 is GTSNPN, CDR2 SVGIG (reference sequence).

In this sample, this clonotype turned up a few times. This chain uses TRBV29-1 with TRBJ2-2; 7 bases are a match to TRBD2. Looked up from germline, CDR1 is SQVTM and CDR2 is ANQGSEA. CDR3 size: 13 residues. V was pared by 4 bases and J by 3 bases, with 2 bases of the junction left unmatched. CDR3 in DNA: TGCAGCGTTGTCGGGAGGTACACCGGGGAGCTGTTTTTT. Translated, it gives CSVVGRYTGELFF.

This chain joins TRBV2 and TRBJ2-1; the D gene is possibly TRBD2 (6 bases). Near its end, the DNA agrees better with TRBJ2-7, so the J call may be wrong. This CDR3 spans 14 amino acids. Germline V lookup: CDR1 SNHLY, CDR2 FYNNEI. The CDR3 spells CASSVRGSSNEQYF. The CDR3 DNA follows: TGTGCCAGCAGTGTACGGGGGTCTAGTAATGAGCAGTACTTC.

The V gene is TRBV28, the J gene TRBJ2-3; D might be TRBD1 or TRBD2, each matching 5 bases. The ends were cut back, 10 bases at V and 6 bases at J, with 20 bases in the middle. Germline assignment: CDR1 MDHEN and CDR2 SYDVKM. This CDR3 comprises 14 residues. The CDR3 reads CATRRDRAKDTQYF. In nucleotides, the CDR3 is TGTGCCACTCGCCGGGACCGTGCAAAGGATACGCAGTATTTT. The full variable domain, its missing parts supplied by reference TRBV28 and TRBJ2-3, is DVKVTQSSRYLVKRTGEKVFLECVQDMDHENMFWYRQDPGLGLRLIYFSYDVKMKEKGDIPEGYSVSREKKERFSLILESASTNQTSMYLCATRRDRAKDTQYFGPGTRLTVL.

The V call is TRBV7-9, the J call TRBJ1-5; no reliable D call. Germline CDR1 and CDR2: SEHNR and FQNEAQ (reference sequence). This CDR3 contains 18 residues. Deletions cut 1 base from V and 1 base from J, with 17 bases between. In DNA, the CDR3 is TGTGCCAGCAGCTTAGGGAATGGTGGAGGGAGGAGCAATCAGCCCCAGCATTTT. It encodes CASSLGNGGGRSNQPQHF.

In its sample, this clonotype was seen a few times. The rearrangement links TRBV7-2 to TRBJ1-2; no reliable D call. Germline CDR1 reads SGHTA; CDR2 reads FQGNSA. V was trimmed by 2 bases and J by 2 bases, leaving 15 bases between them. The CDR3 runs 16 residues. DNA of the CDR3: TGTGCCAGCAGCTTACCTCCTTTCGGAGCCAACTATGGCTACACCTTC. Amino acids: CASSLPPFGANYGYTF.

This chain uses TRBV5-6 with TRBJ1-1; D not certain. The V gene lost 0 bases and the J gene lost 6 bases, with 9 bases spanning the gap. The CDR3 has 13 amino acids. Germline values: CDR1 SGHDT, CDR2 YYEEEE. Written as DNA, the CDR3 is TGTGCCAGCAGCTTGGTCCCTCAGCCTGAAGCTTTCTTT. This translates into CASSLVPQPEAFF.

Turning to this clonotype: An end of the junction does not agree with germline; a read error may underlie this. The chain uses TRBV6-2 or TRBV6-3 and TRBJ2-7; D gene uncertain. This CDR3 spans 12 amino acids. Germline V gives CDR1 MNHEY, CDR2 SVGEGT. CDR3 in amino acids: CTSSNTAYEQYF. The CDR3 DNA follows: TGTACCAGCAGCAACACCGCCTACGAGCAGTACTTC.

The V and J genes are TRBV9 and TRBJ1-5, with unresolved D. Deletions cut 4 bases from V and 2 bases from J, with 10 bases between. This CDR3 comprises 14 residues. In germline, CDR1 is SGDLS, CDR2 YYNGEE. CDR3 nucleotide sequence: TGTGCCAGCAGCCGAGGAACGGGCAATCAGCCCCAGCATTTT. Translated, it gives CASSRGTGNQPQHF.

The chain recombines TRBV30 with TRBJ2-3, with D hard to call. This CDR3 is built from 14 residues. Trimming stripped 4 bases from V and 2 bases from J, with 13 bases between. Per germline, CDR1 GTSNPN and CDR2 SVGIG (reference sequence). CDR3 sequence (DNA): TGTGCCTGGAACAGTGGGCAGGTCACAGATACGCAGTATTTT. Translating it yields CAWNSGQVTDTQYF.

Points on this clonotype: The germline gene is not matched at one end of the junction; a read error may be the cause. The rearrangement uses TRBV7-2 and TRBJ1-2, with no clear D. CDR3 length equals 13 residues. Germline values: CDR1 SGHTA, CDR2 FQGNSA. The CDR3 DNA sequence: TGTGCCACCAGCTTAGAGAGGGTGTCTGGCTACACCTTC. This gives the protein CATSLERVSGYTF.

The table lists this clonotype with a count of one. The chain combines TRBV29-1 with TRBJ2-3; D unresolved. The CDR3 has 14 residues. Germline-derived CDR1 and CDR2 are SQVTM and ANQGSEA. Trimming stripped 3 bases from V and 4 bases from J, with 14 bases between. The CDR3 DNA reads as TGCAGCGTTGATGAGGCCAGTGCAGCAGATACGCAGTATTTT. Residues: CSVDEASAADTQYF.

V is TRBV5-1 and J is TRBJ1-1, with D possibly being TRBD1 (6 bases). V was shortened by 0 bases and J by 1 base, with 16 bases between the two germline ends. Germline V gene sequence: CDR1 SGHRS, CDR2 YFSETQ. There are 17 residues in the CDR3. This CDR3 is CASSLGWAGTRNTEAFF. For the CDR3, the DNA is TGCGCCAGCAGCTTGGGTTGGGCCGGGACACGGAACACTGAAGCTTTCTTT.

The chain uses TRBV7-2 and TRBJ2-4, with a possible D match to TRBD2 (5 bases). The end of the DNA aligns better with TRBJ2-7, so the J call may be wrong. The germline V gene has CDR1 SGHTA and CDR2 FQGNSA. This CDR3 spans 14 amino acids. As DNA, the CDR3 is TGTGCCAGCGGGAGACTACCTGGGGTCTACGAGCAGTACTTC. Translated, it gives CASGRLPGVYEQYF.

This chain links TRBV4-2 with TRBJ2-3; D uncertain. Germline loops: CDR1 LGHNA, CDR2 YNFKEQ. The CDR3 loop spans 16 amino acids. V was clipped by 0 bases and J by 2 bases, with 12 bases between them. The chain's CDR3 is CASSQEGLGNTDTQYF. CDR3 sequence (DNA): TGTGCCAGCAGCCAAGAAGGTCTCGGCAACACAGATACGCAGTATTTT.

This clonotype was counted a few times. The gene calls are TRBV20-1 and TRBJ2-5; TRBD1 agrees at 7 bases. The J call may be wrong; the DNA end is better matched by TRBJ2-7. The germline V gene has CDR1 DFQATT and CDR2 SNEGSKA (reference sequence). CDR3 length: 14 residues. The CDR3 is CSARPWAGGYEQYF. CDR3 in DNA: TGCAGTGCTAGACCCTGGGCAGGGGGTTACGAGCAGTACTTC.

V is TRBV4-3 and J is TRBJ1-1; D is perhaps TRBD1 (6 bases). V was trimmed by 1 base and J by 1 base, leaving 10 bases between them. The CDR3 consists of 15 residues. The germline gives CDR1 LGHNA, CDR2 YSLEER. The CDR3 DNA sequence: TGCGCCAGCAGCCAAGTTAGGACAGCGAACACTGAAGCTTTCTTT. Translation gives CASSQVRTANTEAFF.

This clonotype was seen more than once but under ten times. The chain joins TRBV2 to TRBJ1-5, with D unresolved. The CDR3 extends over 15 amino acids. Trimming pared 8 bases from V and 0 bases from J, leaving 14 bases between. Germline CDR1 and CDR2: SNHLY and FYNNEI. CDR3 coding DNA: TGTGCCAGCGGACTGACAACAAATAGCAATCAGCCCCAGCATTTT. Protein: CASGLTTNSNQPQHF.

The CDR3 DNA reads TGTGCCAGCAGCTTAAGCCTGCTTAACTATGGCTACACCTTC. Amino acids: CASSLSLLNYGYTF. The chain uses TRBV7-2 and TRBJ1-2; D unresolved. CDR3 length equals 14 residues. Trimming removed 2 bases at V and 1 base at J, with 8 bases between. Germline V gene lookup returns CDR1 SGHTA and CDR2 FQGNSA. Using reference TRBV7-2 and TRBJ1-2 for the parts outside the CDR3, the full variable domain is GAGVSQSPSNKVTEKGKDVELRCDPISGHTALYWYRQSLGQGLEFLIYFQGNSAPDKSGLPSDRFSAERTGGSVSTLTIQRTQQEDSAVYLCASSLSLLNYGYTFGSGTRLTVV.